The 27 T cell receptor beta chains given below trace back to one sample, sequenced in a study of T cells after yellow fever vaccination (dated by TCRdb to the late 2010s). In light of the paper, this sample's treatment or condition label describes: live attenuated yellow fever vaccine strain. To prepare the library, 5' RACE was applied. The instrument given in TCRdb is Illumina NovaSeq 6000. TCRdb reanalyzed the raw reads on its own, using fastp at Q25 for trimming and MiXCR for clone calling, and kept in-frame beta chains. Each CDR3 protein appears once, grouped with its most common genes and DNA. The table for this sample lists 100,000 to 150,000 distinct CDR3 sequences; 12% to 15% of them were counted only once. About 42% of the sample goes to the ten largest clones. The material was CD8+ T cells sorted from PBMCs, obtained 5 days after the yellow fever booster vaccination. The receptors were gathered from a man younger than 35 who received the YFV17D yellow fever vaccine.

This clonotype was recorded a few times. The chain carries TRBV9 and TRBJ2-3; no clear D gene. Per the germline V gene, CDR1 is SGDLS and CDR2 is YYNGEE. The V and J ends lost 0 bases and 2 bases respectively, with 10 bases between them. CDR3 length: 15 amino acids. CDR3 sequence (DNA): TGTGCCAGCAGCGTAGGCCTCCAGAACACAGATACGCAGTATTTT. Encoded protein: CASSVGLQNTDTQYF.

The chain is built from TRBV7-9 and TRBJ2-1, with a tentative D call TRBD2 (5 bases). The CDR3 is made up of 18 amino acids. The germline V and J ends were trimmed by 3 bases and 5 bases, with 23 bases remaining between them. Looked up from germline, CDR1 is SEHNR and CDR2 is FQNEAQ (reference sequence). The CDR3 sequence is CASSFIFGERLTDNEQFF. DNA of the CDR3: TGTGCCAGCAGCTTTATCTTCGGGGAGAGACTTACCGACAATGAGCAGTTCTTC.

The V and J genes are TRBV6-1 and TRBJ1-3; D not certain. The V end lost 6 bases, the J end lost 4 bases, and 13 bases lay between the germline ends. CDR3 length: 14 residues. Germline assignment: CDR1 MNHNS and CDR2 SASEGT. The CDR3 nucleotides read TGTGCCAGCAGGCGAGAAATAGACGGAAACACCATATATTTT. Protein: CASRREIDGNTIYF.

A few counts support this clonotype. The gene calls are TRBV6-2 or TRBV6-3 and TRBJ2-1; 7 bases agree with TRBD1. CDR1 and CDR2 (germline): MNHEY, SVGEGT. The CDR3 totals 16 residues. Unmatched junction bases numbered 5, after V lost 1 base and J lost 2 bases. The CDR3 is CASSYWAGGTYNEQFF. The DNA of the CDR3 is TGTGCCAGCAGTTACTGGGCAGGGGGAACCTACAATGAGCAGTTCTTC.

This clonotype was counted a few times. The chain links TRBV27 to TRBJ2-7; possible D gene TRBD1, 6 bases. Looked up from germline, CDR1 is MNHEY and CDR2 is SMNVEV (reference sequence). The CDR3 is 14 amino acids. V lost 5 bases to trimming and J lost 4 bases, with 15 bases between them. The CDR3 nucleotides read TGTGCCAGCAGTCCCGGGACACCTAATTACGAGCAGTACGTC. Amino acid sequence: CASSPGTPNYEQYV.

This clonotype was counted at least ten times. J is TRBJ2-3 and V is TRBV10-3, with a tentative D call TRBD2 (5 bases). Trimming shortened V by 10 bases and J by 0 bases, and 11 bases separated the two germline ends. CDR3 length equals 13 residues. The germline V gene encodes CDR1 ENHRY and CDR2 SYGVKD. The CDR3 sequence: CATLAYSTDTQYF. CDR3 in DNA: TGTGCCACGCTAGCATATAGCACAGATACGCAGTATTTT.

The chain carries TRBV30 and TRBJ2-7; TRBD2 matches 14 bases. With 3 bases clipped from V and 4 bases from J, the junction kept 5 bases outside the gene matches. This CDR3 spans 15 amino acids. Germline V CDR1 and CDR2: GTSNPN, SVGIG (reference sequence). The CDR3 nucleotides are TGTGCCTGGAGCATGGGACTAGCGGGGGTGTACGAGCAGTACTTC. Amino acids: CAWSMGLAGVYEQYF.

This clonotype has just a few counts. In DNA, the CDR3 is TGTGCCAGCAGCGCGGCGGCAGGTCAGCCCCAGCATTTT. Residues: CASSAAAGQPQHF. The chain combines TRBV5-6 with TRBJ1-5; D not certain. Deletions cut 4 bases from V and 6 bases from J, with 11 bases between. Germline V lookup: CDR1 SGHDT, CDR2 YYEEEE. This CDR3 has 13 residues.

V gene TRBV4-1 combines with J gene TRBJ1-2; perhaps TRBD1 as D (5 bases). Germline-derived CDR1 and CDR2 are MGHRA and YSYEKL. The CDR3 loop spans 16 amino acids. V lost 0 bases and J 6 bases, leaving 17 bases between the germline ends. As DNA, the CDR3 is TGCGCCAGCAGCCAAGAACTTTCGGAGGGGCCCAATGGCTACACCTTC. As protein: CASSQELSEGPNGYTF.

The CDR3 protein is CASSGTGGDTNEKLFF. In nucleotides, the CDR3 is TGTGCCAGCTCGGGAACAGGGGGCGATACTAATGAAAAACTGTTTTTT. J is TRBJ1-4 and V is TRBV6-6; 9 bases match TRBD1. J lost 2 bases, V lost 8 bases, and 9 bases had no gene match. CDR3 size: 16 residues. Germline loops: CDR1 MNHNY, CDR2 SVGAGI (reference sequence).

The J gene is TRBJ2-7, the V gene TRBV5-1, with 9 bases identical to TRBD2. V shed 0 bases, J shed 3 bases, and the junction held 10 bases outside the gene matches. The germline V gene encodes CDR1 SGHRS and CDR2 YFSETQ. This CDR3 spans 17 amino acids. In DNA form, the CDR3 reads TGCGCCAGCAGCTTGGGATTTTCGGCTAGCGGGATCTACGAGCAGTACTTC. This gives the protein CASSLGFSASGIYEQYF.

This clonotype was found a few times. This chain uses TRBV10-2 with TRBJ2-2; the match to TRBD2 covers 11 bases. V shed 7 bases, J shed 3 bases, and the junction held 10 bases outside the gene matches. This CDR3 region has 17 residues. Germline-derived CDR1 and CDR2 are WSHSY and SAAADI. As DNA, the CDR3 is TGCGCCAGCACCTACATAGCGGGGGGGCGCGACACCGGGGAGCTGTTTTTT. Translation: CASTYIAGGRDTGELFF.

This clonotype was counted a few times. The chain couples TRBV18 to TRBJ2-1; 11 nucleotides match TRBD1. V lost 4 bases and J lost 10; bases outside the gene matches: 9. Germline CDR1 reads KGHSH; CDR2 reads LQKENI. The CDR3 runs to 15 residues. CDR3 DNA: TGTGCCAGCTCACGGGTCGGACAGGGGGCGAGAGAGCAGTTCTTC. Translating gives CASSRVGQGAREQFF.

The chain links TRBV27 to TRBJ2-3; TRBD2 matches at 8 bases. J was trimmed by 1 base and V by 3 bases; bases with no gene match: 3. This CDR3 spans 15 amino acids. Germline V CDR1 and CDR2: MNHEY, SMNVEV (reference sequence). This CDR3 reads CASSFRRGGTDTQYF. As DNA, the CDR3 is TGTGCCAGCAGTTTCCGGCGGGGGGGCACAGATACGCAGTATTTT.

Remarks on this clonotype: One end of the junction varies from germline; a read error may be responsible. CDR3 protein: CASSFTTSGGNEQLF. DNA for the CDR3: TGTGCCAGCAGCTTTACTACTAGCGGGGGCAATGAGCAGCTCTTC. This rearrangement joins TRBV7-2 to TRBJ2-1, with 11 bases aligning to TRBD2. This CDR3 region has 15 residues. Germline CDR1 and CDR2: SGHTA and FQGNSA.

CDR3 DNA: TGCGCCAGCGGGTATCTGGTCAGCTCCTACGAGCAGTACTTC. It specifies CASGYLVSSYEQYF. This sequence joins TRBV23-1 and TRBJ2-7; D not resolved. TRBV23-1 is an open reading frame whose function is uncertain. The CDR3 spans 14 residues. Trimming removed 8 bases at V and 0 bases at J, with 14 bases between.

The chain couples TRBV20-1 to TRBJ2-3; 10 bases align to TRBD2. CDR3 length: 18 amino acids. Germline trimming cut 1 base from V and 4 bases from J; bases unmatched to any gene: 14. The V gene's germline CDR1 is DFQATT and CDR2 SNEGSKA (reference sequence). CDR3 sequence reads: CSARAGGSGGAHADTQYF. The CDR3 nucleotides are TGCAGTGCTAGAGCGGGAGGAAGCGGGGGGGCACATGCAGATACGCAGTATTTT.

There are a few counts of this clonotype. The genes are TRBV7-2 and TRBJ2-3; the match to TRBD1 covers 8 bases. Germline trimming cut 5 bases from V and 0 bases from J; bases unmatched to any gene: 7. Per the germline V gene, CDR1 is SGHTA and CDR2 is FQGNSA. This CDR3 contains 16 residues. This CDR3 is CASSIRTGGSTDTQYF. CDR3 DNA: TGTGCCAGCAGCATACGCACAGGGGGGAGCACAGATACGCAGTATTTT. Filled out from reference TRBV7-2 and TRBJ2-3, the complete variable domain reads GAGVSQSPSNKVTEKGKDVELRCDPISGHTALYWYRQSLGQGLEFLIYFQGNSAPDKSGLPSDRFSAERTGGSVSTLTIQRTQQEDSAVYLCASSIRTGGSTDTQYFGPGTRLTVL.

This clonotype came up a few times. This chain links TRBV24-1 with TRBJ2-3; weak D call: TRBD2 (5 bases). Trimming cost V 0 bases and J 5 bases, with 5 bases left between them. Germline CDR1 is KGHDR and CDR2 is SFDVKD. The CDR3 spans 13 residues. Here the CDR3 reads CATSDLGGDTQYF. The CDR3 DNA reads TGTGCCACCAGTGATTTGGGAGGAGATACGCAGTATTTT.

This clonotype has a handful of counts. The junction shows a germline mismatch at one end, possibly a read error. The rearrangement joins TRBV7-9 to TRBJ2-5; 8 nucleotides agree with TRBD1. This CDR3 contains 11 residues. CDR1 and CDR2 from the germline V gene are SEHNR and FQNEAQ (reference sequence). CDR3: CASSTPGQVDF. CDR3 nucleotides: TGTGCCAGCAGCACCCCGGGACAGGTGGACTTC.

This clonotype showed up just a few times. This chain joins TRBV3-1 and TRBJ2-3; the D gene could be TRBD1 or TRBD2 (6 bases each). The CDR3 consists of 13 residues. Deletions cut 4 bases from V and 4 bases from J, with 9 bases between. CDR1 LGHDT and CDR2 YNNKEL come from the germline V gene (reference sequence). CDR3 protein: CASSRGAPDTQYF. The CDR3 DNA sequence: TGTGCCAGCAGCCGGGGGGCCCCAGATACGCAGTATTTT.

This clonotype came up a few times. This chain uses TRBV28 with TRBJ1-6; D gene ambiguous. CDR3 size: 17 residues. Germline assignment: CDR1 MDHEN and CDR2 SYDVKM. Trimming took off 1 base at V and 0 bases at J, with 10 bases between the two ends. The CDR3 protein is CASSLSSPSSYNSPLHF. CDR3 nucleotides: TGTGCCAGCAGTTTATCATCTCCGAGCTCCTATAATTCACCCCTCCACTTT.

This clonotype showed up many times. CDR3 sequence reads: CASSTSGIGELFF. The CDR3 DNA is TGTGCCAGCAGCACCTCAGGGATCGGGGAGCTGTTTTTT. V is TRBV12-3 or TRBV12-4 and J is TRBJ2-2, with D perhaps matching TRBD1 (5 bases). Between the trimmed V and J ends, which lost 6 bases and 7 bases, there was a span of 12 bases. The CDR3 has 13 amino acids.

The V and J genes are TRBV24-1 and TRBJ2-2; perhaps TRBD1 as D (6 bases). This CDR3 contains 13 residues. Germline V gene sequence: CDR1 KGHDR, CDR2 SFDVKD. V was shortened by 7 bases and J by 4 bases, with 9 bases between the two germline ends. Here the CDR3 reads CATREGGTGELFF. CDR3 DNA sequence: TGTGCCACCAGGGAAGGGGGCACCGGGGAGCTGTTTTTT.

This clonotype occurred a few times. The chain couples TRBV5-1 to TRBJ1-2; 7 bases fit TRBD1. From germline, CDR1 is SGHRS and CDR2 YFSETQ. The CDR3 consists of 15 residues. Trimming at V came to 4 bases and at J to 4 bases, leaving 10 bases not matched to a gene. The CDR3 bases are TGCGCCAGCAGCCCCGAAAGGGGGCGCGGCTATGGCTACACCTTC. Translating it yields CASSPERGRGYGYTF. Full variable domain (rest looked up from reference TRBV5-1 and TRBJ1-2): KAGVTQTPRYLIKTRGQQVTLSCSPISGHRSVSWYQQTPGQGLQFLFEYFSETQRNKGNFPGRFSGRQFSNSRSEMNVSTLELGDSALYLCASSPERGRGYGYTFGSGTRLTVV.

This clonotype has a count of ten or more. The J gene is TRBJ1-1, the V gene TRBV6-2 or TRBV6-3; no reliable D call. The CDR3 is 13 amino acids. Germline V gene lookup returns CDR1 MNHEY and CDR2 SVGEGT. Deletions cut 7 bases from V and 1 base from J, with 10 bases between. The CDR3 region has the DNA TGTGCCAGCACCAACGGGAGGAACACTGAAGCTTTCTTT. Its protein is CASTNGRNTEAFF.

The rearrangement uses TRBV6-2 or TRBV6-3 and TRBJ2-5, with TRBD2 as a possible D gene (5 bases). V dropped 5 bases and J dropped 4 bases, with 8 bases sitting between them. The CDR3 covers 12 residues. Germline lookup yields CDR1 MNHEY and CDR2 SVGEGT. DNA of the CDR3: TGTGCCAGCAGTGGCGGGTCAGAGACCCAGTACTTC. As protein: CASSGGSETQYF.